A selection of T cell receptor beta chains follows, all from one sample in a study of cytomegalovirus exposure and HLA in healthy donors. Sequencing used immunoSEQ multiplex PCR; TCRdb keeps in-frame clones, though not all of them. The data hold approximately 120,000 clones, with around 82% observed a single time. The sequenced sample consisted of PBMCs. All receptors come from a man aged 35-49 years in good health and CMV-seronegative. Each CDR3 is given with its conserved first and last residue. The D gene is left open where the match is weak. Clone sizes are given selectively: once, few, many, or a class where the clone is expanded.

v_call,clone_size,d_call,j_call,cdr3_aa,cdr3_nt
TRBV5-6,few,-,TRBJ2-1,CASSLFGDSSYNEQFF,TGTGCCAGCAGCTTGTTCGGGGATAGCTCCTACAATGAGCAGTTCTTC
TRBV7-6,-,-,TRBJ2-3,CASSNQGGLTTDTQYF,TGTGCCAGCAGCAACCAGGGAGGACTTACCACAGATACGCAGTATTTT
TRBV6-1,few,-,TRBJ2-5,CASSPRVFQETQYF,TGTGCCAGCAGTCCCAGGGTATTTCAAGAGACCCAGTACTTC
TRBV6-1,few,-,TRBJ2-3,CASSYPDSADTQYF,TGTGCCAGCAGTTATCCCGACTCGGCAGATACGCAGTATTTT
TRBV27,-,TRBD1,TRBJ1-2,CASSPIPGQGLSGYTF,TGTGCCAGCAGTCCGATACCGGGACAGGGTTTAAGTGGCTACACCTTC
TRBV18,few,-,TRBJ1-2,CASSPGGNYGYTF,TGTGCCAGCTCACCGGGGGGGAACTATGGCTACACCTTC
TRBV19,once,TRBD2,TRBJ2-5,CAIAEPASGGGYRETQYF,TGTGCCATAGCGGAACCGGCTAGCGGGGGAGGGTATCGAGAGACCCAGTACTTC
TRBV9,-,-,TRBJ1-2,CASSPTGTPYGYTF,TGTGCCAGCAGCCCGACAGGTACACCCTATGGCTACACCTTC
TRBV28,once,-,TRBJ1-5,CASSWEDGYNQPQHF,TGTGCCAGCAGTTGGGAGGACGGATACAATCAGCCCCAGCATTTT
TRBV7-2,few,TRBD2,TRBJ2-3,CASSLDGGATDTQYF,TGTGCCAGCAGCTTAGACGGGGGGGCCACAGATACGCAGTATTTT
TRBV18,-,-,TRBJ1-4,CASSPPGPPQKLFF,TGTGCCAGCTCACCACCGGGCCCTCCGCAAAAACTGTTTTTT
TRBV14,-,TRBD1,TRBJ1-4,CASSQRTGTGYEKLFF,TGTGCCAGCAGCCAAAGAACCGGGACAGGGTATGAAAAACTGTTTTTT
TRBV4-1,-,-,TRBJ1-5,CASSQEVGTDNQPQHF,TGCGCCAGCAGCCAAGAGGTCGGCACAGACAATCAGCCCCAGCATTTT
TRBV7-9,once,-,TRBJ2-7,CASSLGQVYEQYF,TGTGCCAGCAGCTTAGGACAGGTCTACGAGCAGTACTTC
TRBV9,-,-,TRBJ1-6,CASSVGSNSPLHF,TGTGCCAGCAGCGTTGGCAGTAATTCACCCCTCCACTTT
TRBV15,once,-,TRBJ2-7,CATSRDLGQFYEQYF,TGTGCCACCAGCAGAGATCTTGGACAGTTCTACGAGCAGTACTTC
TRBV15,-,-,TRBJ2-7,CATSREGGSYEQYF,TGTGCCACCAGCAGAGAAGGGGGCTCCTACGAGCAGTACTTC
TRBV27,-,-,TRBJ1-3,CASSSAVRGTGNTIYF,TGTGCCAGCAGTTCCGCCGTCAGGGGTACTGGAAACACCATATATTTT
TRBV2,-,TRBD1,TRBJ1-2,CAGTGGGANYGYTF,TGTGCCGGGACAGGGGGTGGGGCTAACTATGGCTACACCTTC
TRBV4-2,-,TRBD2,TRBJ2-5,CASSQLTSGAQETQYF,TGTGCCAGCAGCCAATTGACTAGCGGGGCCCAAGAGACCCAGTACTTC
TRBV7-8,once,TRBD1,TRBJ2-4,CASSRRDREKNIQYF,TGTGCCAGCAGCCGGAGAGACAGGGAGAAAAACATTCAGTACTTC
TRBV5-8,few,-,TRBJ1-5,CASSGRGGSQPQHF,TGTGCCAGCAGCGGAAGGGGGGGGTCTCAGCCCCAGCATTTT
TRBV11-2,-,-,TRBJ1-6,CASSVRGMVLNSPLHF,TGTGCCAGCAGCGTCAGGGGTATGGTTCTCAATTCACCCCTCCACTTT
TRBV29-1,-,-,TRBJ2-5,CSARLGREQETQYF,TGCAGCGCAAGACTAGGTCGGGAACAAGAGACCCAGTACTTC
TRBV18,-,-,TRBJ1-1,CASSPSRQVAEAFF,TGTGCCAGCTCACCGAGTCGACAAGTAGCTGAAGCTTTCTTT
TRBV4-3,-,-,TRBJ2-7,CASSQELGREPYEQYF,TGCGCCAGCAGCCAAGAACTTGGGAGAGAACCCTACGAGCAGTACTTC
TRBV7-2,-,-,TRBJ2-4,CASSLQSQGEKNIQYF,TGTGCCAGCAGCTTGCAGTCACAGGGTGAGAAAAACATTCAGTACTTC
TRBV13,-,-,TRBJ1-1,CASSSDRVEAFF,TGTGCCAGCAGCTCGGACAGAGTTGAAGCTTTCTTT
TRBV4-1,-,TRBD1,TRBJ2-7,CASSQAPGQRHEQYF,TGCGCCAGCAGCCAGGCCCCGGGACAGAGGCACGAGCAGTACTTC
TRBV7-2,-,-,TRBJ2-3,CASSLEAGAADTQYF,TGTGCCAGCAGCTTAGAGGCAGGGGCAGCAGATACGCAGTATTTT
TRBV7-2,few,TRBD1,TRBJ1-2,CASSFRQGAPGGYTF,TGTGCCAGCAGCTTTAGGCAGGGGGCGCCGGGTGGCTACACCTTC
TRBV2,-,-,TRBJ2-7,CASKGGEQYF,TGTGCCAGCAAAGGGGGCGAGCAGTACTTC
TRBV9,-,TRBD1,TRBJ1-2,CASSEWTGENGYTF,TGTGCCAGCAGCGAATGGACAGGGGAAAATGGCTACACCTTC
TRBV19,-,TRBD1,TRBJ1-6,CASTPTGTGQSPLHF,TGTGCCAGTACCCCTACCGGGACAGGGCAATCACCCCTCCACTTT
TRBV6-5,-,-,TRBJ2-7,CASSYNPVHSYEQYF,TGTGCCAGCAGTTACAACCCAGTCCACTCCTACGAGCAGTACTTC
TRBV4-2,once,TRBD2,TRBJ2-2,CASSQDNLAGANTGELFF,TGTGCCAGCAGCCAAGATAATCTAGCGGGGGCGAACACCGGGGAGCTGTTTTTT
TRBV7-3,-,-,TRBJ1-1,CASSLSASPEAFF,TGTGCCAGCAGCTTATCGGCTAGCCCCGAAGCTTTCTTT
TRBV13,-,-,TRBJ1-1,CASSFGGWEGNTEAFF,TGTGCCAGCAGTTTCGGTGGGTGGGAGGGGAACACTGAAGCTTTCTTT
TRBV5-6,-,TRBD2,TRBJ2-7,CASSWGLASYEQYF,TGTGCCAGCAGCTGGGGACTAGCGAGCTACGAGCAGTACTTC
TRBV10-3,-,-,TRBJ1-6,CAISEAESSYNSPLHF,TGTGCCATCAGTGAGGCAGAAAGCTCCTATAATTCACCCCTCCACTTT
TRBV28,once,-,TRBJ1-6,CASSFRRLDSPLHF,TGTGCCAGCAGTTTTCGCAGGTTGGATTCACCCCTCCACTTT
TRBV6-6,-,-,TRBJ1-5,CASNGQGLSNQPQHF,TGTGCCAGCAATGGGCAGGGATTAAGCAATCAGCCCCAGCATTTT
TRBV28,-,-,TRBJ2-2,CASSLGGRDTGELFF,TGTGCCAGCAGTTTAGGGGGCAGGGACACCGGGGAGCTGTTTTTT
TRBV11-1,-,-,TRBJ1-1,CASSLGARNTEAFF,TGTGCCAGCAGCTTGGGGGCACGGAACACTGAAGCTTTCTTT
TRBV6-6,-,TRBD1,TRBJ1-4,CASSSPDREGEKLFF,TGTGCCAGCAGTTCCCCGGACAGGGAAGGCGAAAAACTGTTTTTT
TRBV19,-,TRBD1,TRBJ2-2,CASTNKGSGGATGELFF,TGTGCCAGTACGAATAAAGGTTCAGGGGGCGCCACCGGGGAGCTGTTTTTT
TRBV5-1,once,TRBD2,TRBJ2-1,CASSLGIAGGPLGEQFF,TGCGCCAGCAGCTTGGGAATAGCGGGGGGGCCGTTGGGTGAGCAGTTCTTC
TRBV20-1,-,-,TRBJ1-4,CSASRDEKLFF,TGCAGTGCTAGTAGAGATGAAAAACTGTTTTTT
TRBV29-1,-,-,TRBJ2-3,CSVTRLADTQYF,TGCAGCGTGACAAGATTGGCAGATACGCAGTATTTT
TRBV29-1,few,TRBD1,TRBJ2-7,CSATGGSHEQYF,TGCAGCGCTACAGGGGGGAGCCACGAGCAGTACTTC
TRBV27,-,-,TRBJ1-1,CASSFSSVNTEAFF,TGTGCCAGCAGTTTTAGCAGTGTGAACACTGAAGCTTTCTTT
TRBV6-5,-,TRBD1,TRBJ1-1,CASKRGLESEAFF,TGTGCCAGCAAAAGGGGGCTTGAATCCGAAGCTTTCTTT
TRBV5-6,-,TRBD2,TRBJ2-1,CASSFGGEWNEQFF,TGTGCCAGCAGCTTTGGGGGGGAGTGGAATGAGCAGTTCTTC